This T cell receptor (beta chain) was recovered during a study of blood T cell repertoires in COVID-19. Overall study context: Some COVID-19 samples were acute and others convalescent; all came from the United States, Italy and Spain. T cells, B-cell-depleted T cells, or PBMCs provided the cDNA or gDNA that served as material.

In the original processing: Scientists estimated how many nucleated cells there were by amplifying reference gene primers. Libraries were prepared by immunoSEQ multiplex PCR; TCRdb keeps only in-frame clonotypes and omits some of them. The V and J calls and the clone size are those of that table, but D and trimming were determined from the DNA. The sample includes about 170,000 clones, around nine tenths of them seen just once. Per germline, CDR1 SEHNR and CDR2 FQNEAQ (reference sequence). The V end lost 1 base, the J end lost 0 bases, and 7 bases lay between the germline ends. The CDR3 sequence is 15 residues long.

The chain carries TRBV7-9 and TRBJ1-5; D may be TRBD1 (5 bases). This clonotype originated in a man aged 65 to 85 with acute or convalescent COVID-19. The sequencing input was peripheral blood. The CDR3 DNA is TGTGCCAGCAGCTTAGTGGGGGGTAGCAATCAGCCCCAGCATTTT. Translation: CASSLVGGSNQPQHF.